This TCR beta chain was sequenced for a study of CD8 T cell repertoires and HIV-1 epitope variants. Using immunoSEQ multiplex PCR, the repertoire was profiled, and TCRdb retains in-frame clones only, with some absent. The data contain about 4,400 clones, approximately 70% of them seen just once; the ten biggest clones take up 35% to 50%. With respect to this clone: The antigen remains undetermined.

The specimen sequenced was cultured CD8+ T cells derived from PBMCs. This TCR was sampled from a male donor with HIV.

DNA of the CDR3: TGTGCCAGCAGTTTGGCGGTGACGGACTATGGCTACACCTTC. The encoded protein is CASSLAVTDYGYTF. This chain links TRBV27 with TRBJ1-2; D not certain. This CDR3 region has 14 residues. Trimming took 3 bases from V and 3 from J, leaving 11 bases between them. Looked up from germline, CDR1 is MNHEY and CDR2 is SMNVEV (reference sequence).